The source of this T cell receptor (beta chain) is a study of T cells in Graves' hyperthyroidism and ophthalmopathy. The CDR3 extends over 15 amino acids. Germline CDR1 is SGHRS and CDR2 is YFSETQ. V lost 4 bases to trimming and J lost 6 bases; unmatched junction nucleotides: 6. Duration under 3 months, a NOSPECS grade of at least 4, and a Clinical Activity Score of at least 3 characterized the ophthalmopathy patients. This clonotype has ten or more counts. TCR beta CDR3 regions were amplified from RNA. With the HTBI primer set, the TCR CDR3 went through a first round of RT-PCR. One entry per CDR3 protein results from TCRdb running MiXCR on the multiplex PCR reads. The sample has 530,000 or so distinct CDR3 sequences, roughly a sixth seen once; the top ten hold 17%.

The sequence came from a woman aged 18-30 years with Graves' ophthalmopathy. The source material was blood. This chain connects TRBV5-1 to TRBJ2-7; TRBD2 matches at 14 bases. The CDR3 sequence is CASSQTSGRASEQYF. CDR3 bases: TGCGCCAGCAGCCAGACTAGCGGGAGGGCCTCCGAGCAGTACTTC.